This T cell receptor (beta chain) was documented in a study of blood T cell repertoires in COVID-19. Study-wide context: Specimens from acute and convalescent COVID-19 originated in the United States, Italy and Spain. The analysed material was cDNA or gDNA that came from T cells, B-cell-depleted T cells, or PBMCs.

The table lists this clone with a count of one. Authors' analysis steps: Reference gene primer amplification gave nucleated cell count estimates. Produced via immunoSEQ multiplex PCR; TCRdb's table is partial and in-frame only. The DNA was the basis for D and trimming; V, J and clone size are from that table. Of 150,000 to 200,000 clones listed, 65% to 90% were seen once; the top ten hold roughly 8.6%. This TCR derives from a man in his fifties or sixties with acute or convalescent COVID-19. The specimen sequenced was peripheral blood.

The CDR3 sequence: CASSRLTGTATDTQYF. The CDR3 DNA follows: TGTGCCAGCAGTCGACTCACCGGGACAGCCACAGATACGCAGTATTTT. The chain links TRBV6-6 to TRBJ2-3, with TRBD1 identical over 7 bases. The J segment lost 2 bases and the V segment lost 5 bases, leaving 10 bases of the junction unmatched. This CDR3 comprises 16 residues. Germline assignment: CDR1 MNHNY and CDR2 SVGAGI (reference sequence).